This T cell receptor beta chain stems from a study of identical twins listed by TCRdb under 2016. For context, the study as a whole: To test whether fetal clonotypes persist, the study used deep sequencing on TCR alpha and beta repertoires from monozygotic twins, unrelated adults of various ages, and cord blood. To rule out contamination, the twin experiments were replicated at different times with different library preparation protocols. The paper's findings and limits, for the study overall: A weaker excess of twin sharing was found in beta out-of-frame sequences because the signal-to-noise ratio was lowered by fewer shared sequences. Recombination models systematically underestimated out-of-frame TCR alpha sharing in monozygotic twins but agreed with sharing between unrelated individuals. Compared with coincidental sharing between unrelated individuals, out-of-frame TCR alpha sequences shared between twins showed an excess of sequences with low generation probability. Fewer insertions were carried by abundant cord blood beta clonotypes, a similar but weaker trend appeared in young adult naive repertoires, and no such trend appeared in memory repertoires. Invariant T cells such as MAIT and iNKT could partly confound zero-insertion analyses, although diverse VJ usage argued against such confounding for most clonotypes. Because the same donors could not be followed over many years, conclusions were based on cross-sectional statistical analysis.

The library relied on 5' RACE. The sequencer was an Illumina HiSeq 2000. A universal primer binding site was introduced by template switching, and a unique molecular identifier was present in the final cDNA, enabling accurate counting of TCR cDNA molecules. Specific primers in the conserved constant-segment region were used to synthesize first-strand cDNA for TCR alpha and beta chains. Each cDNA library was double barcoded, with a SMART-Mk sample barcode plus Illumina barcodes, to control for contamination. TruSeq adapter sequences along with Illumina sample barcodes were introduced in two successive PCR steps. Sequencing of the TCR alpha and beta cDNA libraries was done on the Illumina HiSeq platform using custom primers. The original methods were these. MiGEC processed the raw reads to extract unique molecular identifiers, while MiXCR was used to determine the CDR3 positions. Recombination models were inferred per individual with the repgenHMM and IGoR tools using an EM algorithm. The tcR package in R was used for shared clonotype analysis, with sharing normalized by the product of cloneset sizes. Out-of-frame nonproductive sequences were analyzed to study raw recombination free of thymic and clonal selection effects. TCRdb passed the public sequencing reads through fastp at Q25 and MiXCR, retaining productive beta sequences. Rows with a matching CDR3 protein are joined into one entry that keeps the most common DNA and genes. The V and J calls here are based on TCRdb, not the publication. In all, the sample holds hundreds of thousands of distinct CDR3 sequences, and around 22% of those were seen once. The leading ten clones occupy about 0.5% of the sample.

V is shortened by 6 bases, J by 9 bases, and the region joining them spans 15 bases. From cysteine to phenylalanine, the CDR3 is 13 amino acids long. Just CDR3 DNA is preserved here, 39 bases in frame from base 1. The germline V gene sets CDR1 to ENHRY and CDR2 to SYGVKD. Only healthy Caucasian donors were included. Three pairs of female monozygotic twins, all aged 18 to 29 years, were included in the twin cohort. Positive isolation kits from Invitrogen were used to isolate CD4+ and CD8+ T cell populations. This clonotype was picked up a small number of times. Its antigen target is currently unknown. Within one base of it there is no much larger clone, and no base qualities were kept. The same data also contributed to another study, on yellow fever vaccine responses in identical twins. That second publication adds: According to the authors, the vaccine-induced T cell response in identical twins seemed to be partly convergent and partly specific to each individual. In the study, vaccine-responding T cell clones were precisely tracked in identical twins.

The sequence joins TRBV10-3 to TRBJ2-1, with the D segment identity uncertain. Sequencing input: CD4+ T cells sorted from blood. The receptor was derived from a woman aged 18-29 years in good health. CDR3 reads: CAISGSSRSEQFF. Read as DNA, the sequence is TGTGCCATCAGCGGGTCTTCGAGGAGTGAGCAGTTCTTC.